What follows is one T cell receptor beta chain and its context. The data belong to a study of blood T cell repertoires in COVID-19. Background on the study: The United States, Italy and Spain were the sources of the acute and convalescent COVID-19 samples. Nucleic acid was either cDNA or gDNA, and it came from T cells, B-cell-depleted T cells, or PBMCs.

The length of the CDR3 is 13 residues. Germline CDR1 reads SQVTM; CDR2 reads ANQGSEA. The ends lost 6 bases at V and 7 bases at J; junction bases unmatched: 9. Study processing details: Quantification of nucleated cells was approximated via reference gene primer amplification. Sequencing was performed with immunoSEQ multiplex PCR; in TCRdb, only in-frame clones are kept and a portion is missing. V and J calls and clone size are as listed in that table; D and trimming were resolved from the DNA. The repertoire holds roughly 200,000 clones, with about 89% as singletons. This chain uses TRBV29-1 with TRBJ1-1, with 9 bases fitting TRBD1. Material for sequencing was peripheral blood. The TCR comes from a man in his forties or fifties with acute or convalescent COVID-19. The CDR3 nucleotides read TGCAGCGTCTCCGGGACAGGGTTGGGTGAAGCTTTCTTT. Translation: CSVSGTGLGEAFF.